This T cell receptor (beta chain) derives from a study of shared clonotypes between healthy human individuals. The method was immunoSEQ multiplex PCR; TCRdb's version includes in-frame clones alone and lacks a portion of them. The table records about 79,000 clones, about 61% of them present only once. The receptor's source is a man aged 25 to 45 in good health. What was sequenced was memory CD8+ T cells sorted from blood. Subset indicated: CD45RO+ cells pooled with CCR7-negative TemRA cells.

In DNA form, the CDR3 reads TGTGCCAGTCGGACCCTATCCTACGAGCAGTACTTC. Translated: CASRTLSYEQYF. V is TRBV6-1 and J is TRBJ2-7; D ambiguous. The V end lost 9 bases, the J end lost 1 base, and 10 bases lay between the germline ends. CDR3 length: 12 residues. The germline gives CDR1 MNHNS, CDR2 SASEGT.